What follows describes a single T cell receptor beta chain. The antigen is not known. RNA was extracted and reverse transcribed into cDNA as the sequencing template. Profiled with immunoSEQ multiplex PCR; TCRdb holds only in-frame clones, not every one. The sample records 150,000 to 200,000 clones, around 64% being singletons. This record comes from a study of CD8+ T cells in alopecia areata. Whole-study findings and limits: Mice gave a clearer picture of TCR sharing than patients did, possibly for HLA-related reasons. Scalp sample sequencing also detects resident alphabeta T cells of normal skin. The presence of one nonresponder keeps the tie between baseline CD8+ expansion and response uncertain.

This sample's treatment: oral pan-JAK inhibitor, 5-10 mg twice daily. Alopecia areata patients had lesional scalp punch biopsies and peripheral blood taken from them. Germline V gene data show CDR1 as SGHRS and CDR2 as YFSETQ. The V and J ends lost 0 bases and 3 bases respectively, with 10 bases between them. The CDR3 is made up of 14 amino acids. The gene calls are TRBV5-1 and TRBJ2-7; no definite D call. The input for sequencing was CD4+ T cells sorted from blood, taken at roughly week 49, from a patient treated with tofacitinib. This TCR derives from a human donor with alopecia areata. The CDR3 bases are TGCGCCAGCAGCTTGGGGCAGGTTAACTACGAGCAGTACTTC. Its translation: CASSLGQVNYEQYF.